This is a list of T cell receptor beta chains from one sample in a study of blood T cell repertoires in COVID-19. The protocol was immunoSEQ multiplex PCR, while the TCRdb copy is restricted to in-frame clones and leaves out a portion. The sample includes about 18,000 clones, roughly 91% seen only once; the top ten take 16%. The specimen sequenced was peripheral blood. These receptors were obtained from a human donor in a cohort sampled during active COVID-19. Each CDR3 is given with its conserved first and last residue. A D gene is named only where the DNA matches it firmly. Some rows mark clone size as missing; the rest say once, few, many or name a class of expanded clone.

J gene	clone size	D gene	V gene	CDR3 protein	CDR3 DNA
TRBJ1-2	.	.	TRBV2	CASSGEGGLGGYTF	TGTGCCAGCAGTGGGGAGGGGGGACTCGGTGGCTACACCTTC
TRBJ1-2	.	.	TRBV18	CASSPETGGYGYTF	TGTGCCAGCTCACCAGAGACAGGAGGCTATGGCTACACCTTC
TRBJ1-5	.	.	TRBV25-1	CASSDAGPGKPQHF	TGTGCCAGCAGTGACGCAGGTCCCGGTAAACCCCAGCATTTT
TRBJ2-5	.	.	TRBV11-2	CASSLDVGRGETQYF	TGTGCCAGCAGCTTAGATGTAGGGCGGGGAGAGACCCAGTACTTC
TRBJ1-1	.	.	TRBV18	CASSPGQLNTEAFF	TGTGCCAGCTCACCCGGACAGCTGAACACTGAAGCTTTCTTT
TRBJ1-4	.	.	TRBV3-1/TRBV3-2	CASSGEGNTEKLFF	TGTGCCAGCAGCGGGGAGGGGAATACGGAAAAACTGTTTTTT
TRBJ2-5	once	.	TRBV5-1	CASSLGQGWQETQYF	TGCGCCAGCAGCTTGGGCCAGGGATGGCAAGAGACCCAGTACTTC
TRBJ2-5	.	TRBD1	TRBV19	CASSMGTGQETQYF	TGTGCCAGTAGTATGGGGACAGGGCAAGAGACCCAGTACTTC
TRBJ2-7	.	.	TRBV19	CASSAGLSYEQYF	TGTGCCAGTAGTGCGGGACTTTCCTACGAGCAGTACTTC
TRBJ2-3	.	.	TRBV11-2	CASSKGLPSTDTQYF	TGTGCCAGCAGCAAGGGACTCCCTAGCACAGATACGCAGTATTTT
TRBJ2-4	.	TRBD1	TRBV19	CASSIGTGGYIQYF	TGTGCCAGTAGTATCGGGACAGGGGGGTACATTCAGTACTTC
TRBJ1-5	.	.	TRBV7-8	CASSLDGGQGQPQHF	TGTGCCAGCAGCTTAGACGGGGGGCAGGGTCAGCCCCAGCATTTT
TRBJ1-1	.	TRBD1	TRBV12-3/TRBV12-4	CASRTGVKTEAFF	TGTGCCAGCAGAACAGGGGTAAAAACTGAAGCTTTCTTT
TRBJ2-3	.	TRBD1	TRBV7-2	CASSPDRGNADTQYF	TGTGCCAGCAGCCCGGACAGGGGGAACGCAGATACGCAGTATTTT
TRBJ1-5	.	.	TRBV5-1	CASSLGTEDQPQHF	TGCGCCAGCAGCTTGGGGACGGAGGATCAGCCCCAGCATTTT
TRBJ2-4	.	TRBD1	TRBV30	CAWSVTGGSNIQYF	TGTGCCTGGAGTGTGACAGGGGGCTCGAACATTCAGTACTTC
TRBJ1-5	once	TRBD1	TRBV29-1	CSVGQRSNQPQHF	TGCAGCGTGGGACAGAGAAGCAATCAGCCCCAGCATTTT
TRBJ2-4	few	.	TRBV2	CASREEGMRQYF	TGTGCCAGCAGGGAAGAAGGTATGAGGCAGTACTTC
TRBJ2-2	.	.	TRBV6-5	CASSYSVRNTGELFF	TGTGCCAGCAGTTACTCGGTGAGGAACACCGGGGAGCTGTTTTTT
TRBJ1-2	.	.	TRBV12-3/TRBV12-4	CASSFSFSSGYTF	TGTGCCAGCAGTTTTAGCTTCTCAAGTGGCTACACCTTC
TRBJ1-3	.	.	TRBV9	CASSVTGRSGNTIYF	TGTGCCAGCAGCGTCACAGGGCGCTCTGGAAACACCATATATTTT
TRBJ2-7	.	TRBD2	TRBV2	CASRGSRSGSPHEQYF	TGTGCCAGCAGAGGATCACGTAGCGGGAGTCCCCACGAGCAGTACTTC
TRBJ1-6	.	.	TRBV5-8	CASSTGARWNSPLHF	TGTGCCAGCAGCACAGGTGCCCGGTGGAATTCACCCCTCCACTTT
TRBJ1-4	.	.	TRBV30	CAWSVKVSATNEKLFF	TGTGCCTGGAGTGTAAAAGTCAGCGCAACTAATGAAAAACTGTTTTTT
TRBJ1-5	.	.	TRBV7-8	CASSVTGFDQPQHF	TGTGCCAGCAGCGTTACAGGGTTCGATCAGCCCCAGCATTTT
TRBJ1-6	few	.	TRBV21-1	CASSKRGSPRRDSPLHF	TGTGCCAGCAGCAAAAGGGGGTCACCGAGACGAGATTCACCCCTCCACTTT
TRBJ2-3	.	TRBD2	TRBV11-3	CASSLGTSGFDTQYF	TGTGCCAGCAGCTTAGGGACTAGCGGTTTTGATACGCAGTATTTT
TRBJ2-1	.	TRBD2	TRBV6-2/TRBV6-3	CASSYPTASGTSGSDEQFF	TGTGCCAGCAGTTATCCAACCGCATCCGGGACTAGCGGGAGCGATGAGCAGTTCTTC
TRBJ2-7	.	.	TRBV3-1/TRBV3-2	CASSPNSGRTYEQYF	TGTGCCAGCAGCCCAAACTCCGGGAGAACCTACGAGCAGTACTTC
TRBJ1-1	.	.	TRBV4-1	CASSQERGGDDTEAFF	TGCGCCAGCAGCCAAGAACGGGGAGGGGATGACACTGAAGCTTTCTTT
TRBJ2-7	.	.	TRBV12-3/TRBV12-4	CASSSGYEQYF	TGTGCCAGCAGTTCAGGGTACGAGCAGTACTTC
TRBJ2-5	.	TRBD2	TRBV5-4	CATAAGEQETQYF	TGTGCCACCGCAGCGGGGGAACAAGAGACCCAGTACTTC
TRBJ2-2	.	TRBD1	TRBV6-5	CASGKTGAGTGELFF	TGTGCCAGCGGAAAGACAGGGGCCGGCACCGGGGAGCTGTTTTTT
TRBJ1-1	.	.	TRBV15	CATSSKGGTEAFF	TGTGCCACCAGCAGCAAAGGGGGCACTGAAGCTTTCTTT
TRBJ1-6	.	TRBD1	TRBV4-2	CASSRDRGRDSPLHF	TGTGCCAGCAGCCGCGACAGGGGAAGGGATTCACCCCTCCACTTT
TRBJ2-3	.	.	TRBV6-6	CASDGMATDTQYF	TGTGCCAGCGACGGGATGGCCACAGATACGCAGTATTTT
TRBJ1-4	.	.	TRBV6-5	CASKTPANEKLFF	TGTGCCAGCAAGACACCGGCGAATGAAAAACTGTTTTTT
TRBJ2-7	.	TRBD2	TRBV5-1	CASSLGIKGAGGYEQYF	TGCGCCAGCAGCTTGGGAATCAAGGGAGCGGGAGGCTACGAGCAGTACTTC
TRBJ1-5	.	.	TRBV3-1/TRBV3-2	CASSQEVGQDNQPQHF	TGTGCCAGCAGCCAAGAGGTGGGCCAGGATAATCAGCCCCAGCATTTT
TRBJ2-3	.	.	TRBV10-3	CAISGQGRTDTQYF	TGTGCCATCAGTGGGCAGGGCCGCACAGATACGCAGTATTTT
TRBJ1-2	.	.	TRBV6-5	CASSYSTRNYGYTF	TGTGCCAGCAGTTACTCGACACGGAACTATGGCTACACCTTC
TRBJ2-7	once	TRBD2	TRBV9	CASSVATGTSGRSEQYF	TGTGCCAGCAGCGTAGCTACGGGGACTAGCGGGAGATCCGAGCAGTACTTC
TRBJ2-3	once	TRBD2	TRBV5-1	CASSLGLLSGGSTDTQYF	TGCGCCAGCAGCTTGGGGTTGCTGAGCGGGGGAAGCACAGATACGCAGTATTTT
TRBJ1-5	.	.	TRBV6-6	CASSSTSGGSNQPQHF	TGTGCCAGCAGTTCGACCTCTGGGGGGAGCAATCAGCCCCAGCATTTT
TRBJ1-5	.	.	TRBV19	CASEDKGRNNQPQHF	TGTGCCAGCGAAGACAAAGGGAGGAACAATCAGCCCCAGCATTTT
TRBJ2-7	once	.	TRBV5-1	CASSPIPTYEQYF	TGCGCCAGCAGCCCTATACCTACCTACGAGCAGTACTTC
TRBJ1-5	.	TRBD1	TRBV7-8	CASSLNRGTYQPQHF	TGTGCCAGCAGCCTGAACAGGGGTACATACCAGCCCCAGCATTTT
TRBJ2-1	.	TRBD2	TRBV7-9	CASSPILGAGGPYNEQFF	TGTGCCAGCAGCCCCATCCTAGGAGCGGGAGGGCCCTACAATGAGCAGTTCTTC
TRBJ2-5	.	.	TRBV19	CASSITGQETQYF	TGTGCCAGTAGTATTACAGGGCAAGAGACCCAGTACTTC
TRBJ1-6	.	.	TRBV7-9	CASSLAGGYSPLHF	TGTGCCAGCAGCTTAGCAGGGGGATATTCACCCCTCCACTTT
TRBJ2-4	.	TRBD2	TRBV28	CASRGIAGGGVAAKNIQYF	TGTGCCAGCAGGGGAATAGCGGGAGGAGGAGTAGCGGCCAAAAACATTCAGTACTTC
TRBJ1-4	.	.	TRBV4-3	CASSQGNREGGEKLFF	TGCGCCAGCAGCCAAGGCAATAGGGAGGGAGGGGAAAAACTGTTTTTT
TRBJ1-5	.	.	TRBV30	CAWSVGGLEQPQHF	TGTGCCTGGAGTGTAGGAGGGCTGGAACAGCCCCAGCATTTT
TRBJ2-7	.	.	TRBV5-4	CASSSDGSYEQYF	TGTGCCAGCAGCTCTGACGGGTCCTACGAGCAGTACTTC
TRBJ1-2	.	.	TRBV15	CATSRSGSHYGYTF	TGTGCCACCAGCAGATCAGGGTCCCACTATGGCTACACCTTC